The source of this T cell receptor (beta chain) is a study of T cells in Graves' hyperthyroidism and ophthalmopathy. A note on this clonotype: Its antigen is unidentified.

Regions amplified from RNA transcripts were the TCR beta CDR3 regions. The HTBI primer set served for first-round RT-PCR of the TCR CDR3. TCRdb analysed the multiplex PCR reads with MiXCR anew, one entry per CDR3 protein. The data hold fewer than 350,000 distinct CDR3 sequences, with about a sixth observed a single time. Orbital computed tomography and thyroid ultrasound, together with serum TRAb and thyroxine and clinical symptoms, were used for diagnoses. Using 10 ml of fresh peripheral blood, PBMCs were prepared. Study results and caveats: In blood, most of the thyroid clonotypes expanded above 0.001 were also present. Ophthalmopathy onset followed model prediction by a median approximately six months.

The V end lost 5 bases, the J end lost 6 bases, and 17 bases lay between the germline ends. The CDR3 is 15 amino acids. The source is a woman in her thirties or forties with Graves' ophthalmopathy. The sample consisted of blood. V usage is TRBV12-3 or TRBV12-4 and J usage is TRBJ1-3; D is undetermined. This CDR3 is CASSAQWSLVNTIYF. As DNA, the CDR3 is TGTGCCAGCAGTGCCCAGTGGTCTCTGGTAAACACCATATATTTT.